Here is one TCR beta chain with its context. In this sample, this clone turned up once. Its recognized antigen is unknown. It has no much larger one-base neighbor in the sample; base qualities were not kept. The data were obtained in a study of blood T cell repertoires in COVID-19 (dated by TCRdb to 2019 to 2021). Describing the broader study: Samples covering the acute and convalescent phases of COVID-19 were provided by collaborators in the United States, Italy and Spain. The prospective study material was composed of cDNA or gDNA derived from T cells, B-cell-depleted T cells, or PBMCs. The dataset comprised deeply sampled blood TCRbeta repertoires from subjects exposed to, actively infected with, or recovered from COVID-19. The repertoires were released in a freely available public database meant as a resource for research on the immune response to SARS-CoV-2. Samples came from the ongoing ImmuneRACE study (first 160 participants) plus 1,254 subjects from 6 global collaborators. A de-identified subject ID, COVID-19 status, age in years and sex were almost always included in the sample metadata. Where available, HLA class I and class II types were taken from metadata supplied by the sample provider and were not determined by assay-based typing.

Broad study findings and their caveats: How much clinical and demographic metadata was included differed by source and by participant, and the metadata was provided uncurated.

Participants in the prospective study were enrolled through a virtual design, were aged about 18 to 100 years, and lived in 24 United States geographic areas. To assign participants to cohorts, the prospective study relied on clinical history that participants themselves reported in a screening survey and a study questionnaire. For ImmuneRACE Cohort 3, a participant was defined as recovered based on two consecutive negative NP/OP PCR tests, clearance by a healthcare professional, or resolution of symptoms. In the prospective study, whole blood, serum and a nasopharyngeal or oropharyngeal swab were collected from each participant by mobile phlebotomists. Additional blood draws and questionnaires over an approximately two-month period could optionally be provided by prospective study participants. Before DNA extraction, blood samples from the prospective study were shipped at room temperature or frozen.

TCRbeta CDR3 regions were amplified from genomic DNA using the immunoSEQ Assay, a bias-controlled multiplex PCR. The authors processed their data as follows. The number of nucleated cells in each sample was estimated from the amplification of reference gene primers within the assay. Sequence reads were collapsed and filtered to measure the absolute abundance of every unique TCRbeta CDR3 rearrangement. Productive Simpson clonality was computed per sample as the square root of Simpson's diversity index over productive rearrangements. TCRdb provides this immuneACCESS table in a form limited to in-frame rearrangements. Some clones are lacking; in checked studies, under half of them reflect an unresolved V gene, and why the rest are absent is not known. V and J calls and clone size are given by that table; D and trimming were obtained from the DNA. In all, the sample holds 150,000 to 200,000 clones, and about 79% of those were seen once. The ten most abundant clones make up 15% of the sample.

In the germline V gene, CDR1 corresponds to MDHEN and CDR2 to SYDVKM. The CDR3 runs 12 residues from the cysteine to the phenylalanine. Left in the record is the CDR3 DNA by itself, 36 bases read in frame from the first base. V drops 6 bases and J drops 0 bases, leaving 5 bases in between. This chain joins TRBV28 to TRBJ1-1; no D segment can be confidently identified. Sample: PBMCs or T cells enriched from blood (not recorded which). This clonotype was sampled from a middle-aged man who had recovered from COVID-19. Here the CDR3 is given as CASREMNTEAFF. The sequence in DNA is TGTGCCAGCAGGGAGATGAACACTGAAGCTTTCTTT. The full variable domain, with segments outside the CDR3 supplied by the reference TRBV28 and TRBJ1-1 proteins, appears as DVKVTQSSRYLVKRTGEKVFLECVQDMDHENMFWYRQDPGLGLRLIYFSYDVKMKEKGDIPEGYSVSREKKERFSLILESASTNQTSMYLCASREMNTEAFFGQGTRLTVV.